The sequence of this TCR beta chain was determined in a study of response to subunit inactivated influenza vaccine. Study-level results: Few new T cells, the authors suggested, are recruited by each seasonal influenza vaccination.

This clonotype was recorded a few times. Its antigen is currently unknown. One entry per CDR3 protein, called by TCRdb with MiXCR from the RT-PCR reads. The sample has hundreds of thousands of distinct CDR3 sequences, approximately 10% seen once; the top ten hold roughly a tenth. The source was PBMCs from blood, collected on the day of vaccination. The sequence derives from a man aged 50 to 60 who received an inactivated influenza vaccine.

The CDR3: CASSQVPGVETQYF. The CDR3 bases are TGCGCCAGCAGCCAAGTGCCAGGGGTTGAGACCCAGTACTTC. This chain links TRBV4-1 with TRBJ2-5; possible D gene TRBD1, 6 bases. CDR3 size: 14 residues. CDR1 and CDR2 (germline): MGHRA, YSYEKL. V was trimmed by 1 base and J by 5 bases, leaving 11 bases between them.